The clone carrying this T cell receptor beta chain turned up a few times. A single record per CDR3 protein comes from TCRdb applying MiXCR to the 5' RACE reads. The sample holds about 57,000 distinct CDR3 sequences, roughly 16% seen once. This record belongs to a study of T cells of healthy individuals. The CDR3 has 12 amino acids. Trimming shortened V by 4 bases and J by 7 bases, and 11 bases separated the two germline ends. In germline, CDR1 is SGHKS, CDR2 YYEKEE (reference sequence). The chain combines TRBV5-5 with TRBJ1-2, with a tentative D call TRBD1 (6 bases). The receptor comes from a human donor in good health. CDR3 DNA: TGTGCCAGCAGCGAAGGGGGGATTGGCTACACCTTC. It codes for CASSEGGIGYTF.